This T cell receptor (beta chain) was recovered during a study of OX40 agonist ivuxolimab in advanced cancers. Findings of the study overall: In general, CD8+ T cells held more expanded clones than CD4+ did, on average.

The sample holds a few counts of this clone. No antigen is known for it. Some clones are missing from TCRdb's copy, which holds only in-frame ones; the method was immunoSEQ multiplex PCR. The sample yields over 45,000 clones, around 80% seen once. In germline, CDR1 is KGHSY, CDR2 FQNENV. The CDR3 spans 12 residues. V lost 4 bases to trimming and J lost 8 bases, with 9 bases between them. Baseline was the first blood sampling point, followed by cycle 4 day 1 and cycle 7 day 1. The receptor was derived from an adult with an advanced solid tumor such as melanoma, head and neck, liver or kidney cancer. The sample in question was CD4+ or CD8+ T cells sorted from blood, obtained in a trial of the OX40 agonist ivuxolimab. The J gene is TRBJ2-1, the V gene TRBV16; D possibly corresponds to TRBD2 (5 bases). The CDR3 sequence is CASSLRGYEQFF. In DNA form, the CDR3 reads TGTGCCAGCAGCCTCCGGGGATATGAGCAGTTCTTC. The complete variable domain, with remaining parts taken from reference TRBV16 and TRBJ2-1, reads GEEVAQTPKHLVRGEGQKAKLYCAPIKGHSYVFWYQQVLKNEFKFLISFQNENVFDETGMPKERFSAKCLPNSPCSLEIQATKLEDSAVYFCASSLRGYEQFFGPGTRLTVL.